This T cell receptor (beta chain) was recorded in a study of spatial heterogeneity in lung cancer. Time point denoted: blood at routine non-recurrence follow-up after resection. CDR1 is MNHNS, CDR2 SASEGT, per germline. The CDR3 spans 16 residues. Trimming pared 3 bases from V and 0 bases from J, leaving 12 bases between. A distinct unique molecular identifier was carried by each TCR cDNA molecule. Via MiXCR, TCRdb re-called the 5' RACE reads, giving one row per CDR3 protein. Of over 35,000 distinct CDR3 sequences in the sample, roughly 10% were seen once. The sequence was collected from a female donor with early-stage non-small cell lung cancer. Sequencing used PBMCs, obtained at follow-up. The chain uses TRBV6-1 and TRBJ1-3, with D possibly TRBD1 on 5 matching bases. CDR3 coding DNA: TGTGCCAGCAGTGAGAGGGGCGAGCTCTCTGGAAACACCATATATTTT. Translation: CASSERGELSGNTIYF.